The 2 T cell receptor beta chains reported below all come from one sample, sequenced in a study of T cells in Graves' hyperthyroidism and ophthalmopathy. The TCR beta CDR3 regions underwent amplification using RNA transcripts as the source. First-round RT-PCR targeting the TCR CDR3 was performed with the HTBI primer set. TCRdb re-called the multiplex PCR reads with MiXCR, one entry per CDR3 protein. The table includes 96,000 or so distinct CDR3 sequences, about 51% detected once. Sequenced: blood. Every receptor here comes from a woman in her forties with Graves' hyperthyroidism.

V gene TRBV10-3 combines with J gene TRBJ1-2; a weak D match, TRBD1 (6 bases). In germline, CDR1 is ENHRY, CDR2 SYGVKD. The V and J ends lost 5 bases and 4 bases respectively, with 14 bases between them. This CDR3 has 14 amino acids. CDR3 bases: TGTGCCATCAGTTTGGGACAAAAAGTCTATGGCTACACCTTC. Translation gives CAISLGQKVYGYTF.

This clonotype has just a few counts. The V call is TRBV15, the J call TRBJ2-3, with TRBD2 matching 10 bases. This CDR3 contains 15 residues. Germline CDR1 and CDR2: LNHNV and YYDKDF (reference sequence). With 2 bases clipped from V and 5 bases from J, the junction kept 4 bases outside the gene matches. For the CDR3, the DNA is TGTGCCACCAGCAGACTAGCGGGAGTCAGAGATACGCAGTATTTT. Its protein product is CATSRLAGVRDTQYF.